This TCR beta chain appears in the sequencing data of a study of T-cell memory formation after mild COVID-19. TCRdb re-called the 5' RACE reads with MiXCR, one entry per CDR3 protein. The sample includes about 620,000 distinct CDR3 sequences, under 20% seen only once; the top ten take 9.5% to 15%. V was pared by 8 bases and J by 2 bases, with 9 bases of the junction left unmatched. The CDR3 has 14 amino acids. Sequencing was carried out using PBMCs or a T cell subset sorted from them (not recorded which). The origin of this receptor is an adult woman who had mild COVID-19 (a few samples of this study predate the infection). Cell type and time point are not known. The chain carries TRBV12-3 or TRBV12-4 and TRBJ2-7; 7 bases match TRBD1. The CDR3 is CASAKGQGAYEQYF. The CDR3, as DNA: TGTGCCAGCGCGAAGGGGCAGGGGGCCTACGAGCAGTACTTC.